Below are 3 T cell receptor beta chains sequenced from a single sample in a study of blood T cell repertoires in COVID-19. Generated by immunoSEQ multiplex PCR, the TCRdb table keeps only in-frame clones and is missing some. The sample has about 68,000 clones, around nine tenths seen once; the top ten hold just under 7.5%. What was sequenced was peripheral blood. The receptors here all came from a man aged 40-50 years with COVID-19, enrolled during active disease.

This clone was seen a handful of times. The chain couples TRBV10-3 to TRBJ2-2; possibly TRBD1 for D (5 bases). V was clipped by 8 bases and J by 0 bases, with 13 bases between them. This CDR3 has 15 amino acids. Germline CDR1 ENHRY, CDR2 SYGVKD. CDR3 in amino acids: CAIRQGNANTGELFF. The CDR3 nucleotides read TGTGCCATCCGTCAGGGAAACGCGAACACCGGGGAGCTGTTTTTT.

The chain employs TRBV5-5 and TRBJ1-6; D call uncertain. Germline lookup yields CDR1 SGHKS and CDR2 YYEKEE (reference sequence). The CDR3 is 15 residues long. Trimming shortened V by 0 bases and J by 9 bases, and 13 bases separated the two germline ends. CDR3 sequence: CASSLGPVGGSPLHF. CDR3 DNA sequence: TGTGCCAGCAGCTTGGGACCCGTGGGAGGTTCACCCCTCCACTTT.

The J gene is TRBJ2-1, the V gene TRBV5-1; 7 bases map to TRBD1. The CDR3 loop spans 15 amino acids. The V and J ends lost 1 base and 9 bases, in that order; junction bases with no gene match: 10. Looked up from germline, CDR1 is SGHRS and CDR2 is YFSETQ. The CDR3 DNA reads TGCGCCAGCAGCTTGCCCCAGGGGGTTAGCATTGAGCAGTTCTTC. This translates into CASSLPQGVSIEQFF.